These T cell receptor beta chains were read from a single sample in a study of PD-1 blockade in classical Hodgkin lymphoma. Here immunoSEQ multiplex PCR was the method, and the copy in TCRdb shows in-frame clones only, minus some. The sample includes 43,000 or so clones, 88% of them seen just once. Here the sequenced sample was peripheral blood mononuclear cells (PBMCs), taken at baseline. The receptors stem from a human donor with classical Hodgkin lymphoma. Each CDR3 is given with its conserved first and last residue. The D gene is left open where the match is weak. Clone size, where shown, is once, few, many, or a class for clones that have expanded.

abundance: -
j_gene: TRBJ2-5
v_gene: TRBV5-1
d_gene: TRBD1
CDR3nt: TGCGCCAGCAGCCTTGACCCAGGGGGCACCCACCAAGAGACCCAGTACTTC
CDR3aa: CASSLDPGGTHQETQYF

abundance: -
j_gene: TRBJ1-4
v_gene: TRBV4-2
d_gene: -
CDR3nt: TGTGCCAGCAGCCAAGAACCCCCTGGCAGGGTAGGTGAAAAACTGTTTTTT
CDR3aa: CASSQEPPGRVGEKLFF

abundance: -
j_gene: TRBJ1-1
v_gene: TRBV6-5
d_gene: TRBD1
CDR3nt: TGTGCCAGCAGATCGGACAGGGACACTGAAGCTTTCTTT
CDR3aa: CASRSDRDTEAFF

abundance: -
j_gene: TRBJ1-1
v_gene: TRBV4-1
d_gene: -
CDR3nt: TGCGCCAGCAGCGAGACCCTGATAAACACTGAAGCTTTCTTT
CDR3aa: CASSETLINTEAFF

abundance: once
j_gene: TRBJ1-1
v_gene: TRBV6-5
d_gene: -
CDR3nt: TGTGCCAGCAGACAGGGGAACACTGAAGCTTTCTTT
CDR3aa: CASRQGNTEAFF

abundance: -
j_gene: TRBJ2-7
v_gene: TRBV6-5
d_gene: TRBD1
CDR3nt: TGTGCCAGCAGTTACGGGACAGGAGGCTACGAGCAGTACTTC
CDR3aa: CASSYGTGGYEQYF

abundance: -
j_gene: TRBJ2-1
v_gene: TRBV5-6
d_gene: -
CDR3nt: TGTGCCAGCAGCTTCACAGACAATGAGCAGTTCTTC
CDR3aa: CASSFTDNEQFF

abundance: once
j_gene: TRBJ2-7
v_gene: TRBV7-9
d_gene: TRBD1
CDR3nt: TGTGCCAGCAGCTTAGGGACAGGGGGCCCCTACGAGCAGTACTTC
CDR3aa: CASSLGTGGPYEQYF

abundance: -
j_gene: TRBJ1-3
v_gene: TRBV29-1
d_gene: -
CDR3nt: TGCAGCGTTGAACTACCCCCCGATCGACAGTCGAGCTCTGGAAACACCATATATTTT
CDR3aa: CSVELPPDRQSSSGNTIYF

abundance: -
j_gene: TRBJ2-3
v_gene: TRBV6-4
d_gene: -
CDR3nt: TGTGCCAGCAGTGCGGCCGATAGCACAGATACGCAGTATTTT
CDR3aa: CASSAADSTDTQYF

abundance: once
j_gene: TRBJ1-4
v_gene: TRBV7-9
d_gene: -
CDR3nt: TGTGCCAGCAGCTTAGGGTCAGATGAAAAACTGTTTTTT
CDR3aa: CASSLGSDEKLFF

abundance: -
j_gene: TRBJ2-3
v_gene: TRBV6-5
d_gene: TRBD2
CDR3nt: TGTGCCAGCAGTTCCCGACTAGCGGGAGGGTCAGATACGCAGTATTTT
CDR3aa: CASSSRLAGGSDTQYF

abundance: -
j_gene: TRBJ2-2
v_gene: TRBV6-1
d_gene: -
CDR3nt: TGTGCCAGCATTGGGATCGCGAACACCGGGGAGCTGTTTTTT
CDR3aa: CASIGIANTGELFF

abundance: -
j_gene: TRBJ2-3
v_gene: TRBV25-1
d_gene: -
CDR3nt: TGTGCCAGCACCTCCCGAGAATTCACAGATACGCAGTATTTT
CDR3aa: CASTSREFTDTQYF

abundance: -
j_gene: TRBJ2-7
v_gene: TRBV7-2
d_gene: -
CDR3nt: TGTGCCAGTTTCGGGGGGCGGTCCTACGAGCAGTACTTC
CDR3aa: CASFGGRSYEQYF

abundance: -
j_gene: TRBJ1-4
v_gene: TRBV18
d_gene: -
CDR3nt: TGTGCCAGCTCACCAGGGCTAGCTGAAAAACTGTTTTTT
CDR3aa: CASSPGLAEKLFF

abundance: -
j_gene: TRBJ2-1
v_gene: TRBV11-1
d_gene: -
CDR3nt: TGTGCCAGCAGCTTATTGGGGCCCTTCGATGAGCAGTTCTTC
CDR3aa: CASSLLGPFDEQFF

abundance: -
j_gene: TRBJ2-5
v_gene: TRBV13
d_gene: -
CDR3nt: TGTGCCAGCAGCTTAGTAGGACGGCCCCAAGAGACCCAGTACTTC
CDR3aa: CASSLVGRPQETQYF

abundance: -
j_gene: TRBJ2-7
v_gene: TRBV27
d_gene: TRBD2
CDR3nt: TGTGCCAGCAACCCCTCTAGCGGAACCTACGAGCAGTACTTC
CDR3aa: CASNPSSGTYEQYF

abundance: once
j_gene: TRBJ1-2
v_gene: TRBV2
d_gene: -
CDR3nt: TGTGCCATCCACGGACAGCTATGGTCGGGGGTCGGCTACACCTTC
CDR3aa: CAIHGQLWSGVGYTF

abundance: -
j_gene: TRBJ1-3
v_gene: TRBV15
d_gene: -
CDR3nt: TGTGCCACCAGCAGAGAGGCTGGAAACACCATATATTTT
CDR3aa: CATSREAGNTIYF

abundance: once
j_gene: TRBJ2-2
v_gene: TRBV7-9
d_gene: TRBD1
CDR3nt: TGTGCCAGCTTTGACCCGGGACAGGGGCCCGGGGAGCTGTTTTTT
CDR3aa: CASFDPGQGPGELFF

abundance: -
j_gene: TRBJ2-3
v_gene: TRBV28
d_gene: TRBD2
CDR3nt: TGTGCCAGCACTAACGGAGGCGGGAGTGGAACAGATACGCAGTATTTT
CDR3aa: CASTNGGGSGTDTQYF

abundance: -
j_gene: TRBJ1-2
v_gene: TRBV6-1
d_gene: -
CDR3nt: TGTGCCAGCAGAGAAGGACCATCCCTGGCGTATGGCTACACCTTC
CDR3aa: CASREGPSLAYGYTF

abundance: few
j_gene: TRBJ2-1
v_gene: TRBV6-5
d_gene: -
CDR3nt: TGTGCCAGCAGTTCTTCTTTTGAGACCCTCAATGAGCAGTTCTTC
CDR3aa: CASSSSFETLNEQFF

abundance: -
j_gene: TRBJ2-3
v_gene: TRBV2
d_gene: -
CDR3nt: TGTGCCAGCAGTGAAGCTAGACAGGCGATGGCAGATACGCAGTATTTT
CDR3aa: CASSEARQAMADTQYF

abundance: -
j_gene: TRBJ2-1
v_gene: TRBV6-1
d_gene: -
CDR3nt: TGTGCCAGCACCCTAACTTCTTTCTCCTACAATGAGCAGTTCTTC
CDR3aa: CASTLTSFSYNEQFF

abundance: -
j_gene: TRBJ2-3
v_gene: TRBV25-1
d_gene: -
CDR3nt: TGTGCCAGCAGTGAGTCGGGGGGCACAGATACGCAGTATTTT
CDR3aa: CASSESGGTDTQYF

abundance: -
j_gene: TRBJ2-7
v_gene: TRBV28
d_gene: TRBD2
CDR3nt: TGTGCCAGCAGTTTGACTAGCGGGATAAGCTCCTACGAGCAGTACTTC
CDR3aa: CASSLTSGISSYEQYF

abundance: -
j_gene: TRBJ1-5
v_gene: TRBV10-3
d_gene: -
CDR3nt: TGTGCCACCAGAGATAGCAATCAGCCCCAGCATTTT
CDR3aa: CATRDSNQPQHF

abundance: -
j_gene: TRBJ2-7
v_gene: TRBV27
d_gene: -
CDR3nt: TGTGCCAGCAGTTTATTCCCAGGGCTCGACGAGCAGTACTTC
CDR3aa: CASSLFPGLDEQYF

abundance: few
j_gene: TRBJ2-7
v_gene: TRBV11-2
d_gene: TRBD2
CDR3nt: TGTGCCAGTTTAGCGGGTGGAAGAGACGAGCAGTACTTC
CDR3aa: CASLAGGRDEQYF